This TCR beta chain was identified during a study of tumor-infiltrating lymphocytes in primary liver carcinoma (dated by TCRdb to the late 2010s). Regarding the study in general: The five patients, three men and two women aged 30 to 69 years, had hepatocellular carcinoma (four) or combined HCC and intrahepatic cholangiocarcinoma (one). The five patients had tumors staged T1-T3 N0M0, with maximum diameters ranging from roughly 4.2 to 11 cm. Samples yielded roughly 3.65 to 7.5 million productive TCRbeta reads; read depth did not differ significantly between tissue types. Across five regions of each liver tumor, along with adjacent normal tissue and blood, the study brought together TCRbeta repertoire sequencing, expression microarrays and whole-exome sequencing. TCRbeta repertoire sequencing covered 35 specimens from 5 patients: roughly 25 tumor regions, 5 adjacent noncancerous liver tissues and 5 peripheral blood samples. To link TCRbeta repertoire diversity to the local molecular phenotype, the roughly 23 tumor region samples were profiled with Agilent mRNA microarrays. Repertoires from technical replicates were highly reproducible, with mean shared-clone rates near 0.89 and correlation coefficients above 0.95. Results the study describes overall, beyond this receptor: Only roughly 8-25% of top clones appeared in all five regions of a tumor, which suggests that tumor-infiltrating T cells are spatially heterogeneous. The top 250 clones accounted for a significantly greater share of the repertoire in tumors than in blood (p = 0.039). Because the samples were bulk and unsorted, CD4+ and CD8+ T cell repertoires could not be compared. Because sequencing covered only the TCR beta chain and unpaired alpha chains were not captured, true repertoire diversity is likely underestimated. Repertoire overlap was higher between tumor regions (mean about 35%) than tumor-adjacent (17%) or tumor-blood (14%) pairs, consistent with antigen-driven expansion. The study included only a handful of patients, and the authors note findings should be validated in a larger study.

Total RNA and DNA were co-extracted without cell sorting from around 20-30 mg of bulk tissue using the AllPrep DNA/RNA mini kit. Four to six patients with histopathologically diagnosed primary liver carcinoma underwent surgical resection in China between November 2015 and March 2016. At the time of sampling, the patients were treatment-naive and had chronic HBV infection. Five spatially separated regions were sampled per tumor: superior, inferior, left-lateral and right-lateral poles, plus the tumor centre. According to histology, viable tumor cells made up more than 85% of every tumor sample. Each fresh piece of tumor and adjacent tissue was cut in two, with one half stored in RNAlater at -80 degrees C and the other half sent for histology. Worth noting for this clonotype: The clone's antigen remains unknown. The junction differs from germline at one of its ends, possibly a read error.

In the germline V gene, CDR1 corresponds to SQVTM and CDR2 to ANQGSEA. The CDR3, cysteine through phenylalanine, is 17 amino acids long. This entry keeps only the CDR3 DNA: 51 bases, framed from base 1. Starting from approximately 500 ng total RNA, TCRbeta-specific cDNA was produced by reverse transcription with a constant-region primer and ProtoScript II reverse transcriptase. Construction of the TCRbeta libraries relied on three nested rounds of multiplex PCR, following a slightly modified ARM-PCR procedure. The first two PCR rounds used multiplex TRBV1-TRBV30 forward primers with a Cbeta reverse primer, each for approximately 10 cycles. Sample barcodes and Illumina adapters were added in a final 25-cycle PCR with Deep VentR polymerase. Before sequencing, amplicons of 200-500 bp were purified from gel using a QIAquick gel extraction kit. TCRbeta amplicons were sequenced on an Illumina HiSeq 2500 with 250-bp paired-end reads. As for how the authors treated the data: Quality trimming of reads was performed with Trimmomatic v0.33, and paired reads were merged with FLASH v1.2.11 so that full CDR3 sequences could be recovered. MiGEC v1.2.1b assigned V, D and J germline segments to the rearranged TCRbeta sequences. Clonotype statistics, along with Shannon-Wiener diversity indices, were calculated using VDJtools v1.0.0. To reduce sampling bias, subsequent analyses other than the diversity analysis used only the 250 most abundant clonotypes in each sample. In-frame beta chains were kept once TCRdb had trimmed the public reads at Q25 with fastp and called clones with MiXCR. Under each unique CDR3 protein, matching rows form one entry showing the most common genes and DNA. The V and J calls were determined by TCRdb, not by the authors. This sample gives roughly 120,000 distinct CDR3 sequences in total; 64% of them show up just once. In total, the top ten clones hold less than 10% of the sample.

The source is a woman aged 55 to 70 with primary liver carcinoma and hepatitis B virus infection. The sample consisted of liver tumor tissue from sampling region 3. The cell subset or site label, as the study defines it: tumor region T3, left-lateral pole. The V gene is TRBV29-1 and the J gene is TRBJ2-1; D gene: possibly TRBD1, on 6 matching bases. The DNA reads TGTAGCGCCCCTCGGTTGGAGAGACAGGTTTTCTACAATGAGCAGTTCTTC. This sequence encodes CSAPRLERQVFYNEQFF.